This T cell receptor beta chain was captured by sequencing in a study of vaccination effects on CD4 cells after COVID-19. Sequenced by immunoSEQ multiplex PCR; TCRdb stores in-frame clones only, minus some. Of under 80,000 clones listed, 60% to 75% are singletons. This clone has just one count. Its antigen is not known. The CDR3 length is 14 residues. Trimming removed 6 bases at V and 6 bases at J, with 16 bases between. Germline-derived CDR1 and CDR2 are SGHDT and YYEEEE. Antigen-specific CD4+ T cells were first expanded with viral peptide pools by the ViraFEST assay and only then sequenced. Culture proceeded for approximately 10 days, and CD4+ T cells were then isolated. A PCR test confirmed that the person had SARS-CoV-2 infection between March and December 2020.

The V gene is TRBV5-6, the J gene TRBJ2-1; D is possibly TRBD1 or TRBD2 (5 bases each). The receptor was derived from a human donor who had a prior SARS-CoV-2 infection. The starting material was CD4+ T cells from PBMCs cultured with HIV peptides, obtained before COVID-19 vaccination. The sample's subset: HIV-1 Nef peptide pool negative control/reference culture. The DNA of the CDR3 is TGTGCCAGCATCCTAGGGACGAGTACCAATGAGCAGTTCTTC. Protein product: CASILGTSTNEQFF.